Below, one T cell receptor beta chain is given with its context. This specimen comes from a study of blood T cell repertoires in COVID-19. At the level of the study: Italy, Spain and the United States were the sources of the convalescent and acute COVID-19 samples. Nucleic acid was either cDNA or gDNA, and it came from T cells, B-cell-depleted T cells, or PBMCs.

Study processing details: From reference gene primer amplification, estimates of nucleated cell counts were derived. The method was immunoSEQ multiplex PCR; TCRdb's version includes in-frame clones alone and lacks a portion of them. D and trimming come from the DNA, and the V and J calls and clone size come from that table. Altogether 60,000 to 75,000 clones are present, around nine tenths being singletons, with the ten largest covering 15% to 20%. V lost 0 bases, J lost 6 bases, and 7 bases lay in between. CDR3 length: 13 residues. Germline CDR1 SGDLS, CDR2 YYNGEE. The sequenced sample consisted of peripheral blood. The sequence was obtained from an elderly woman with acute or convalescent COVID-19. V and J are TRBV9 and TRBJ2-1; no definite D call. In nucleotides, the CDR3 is TGTGCCAGCAGCGTAGCGAGCGCCAATGAGCAGTTCTTC. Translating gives CASSVASANEQFF.